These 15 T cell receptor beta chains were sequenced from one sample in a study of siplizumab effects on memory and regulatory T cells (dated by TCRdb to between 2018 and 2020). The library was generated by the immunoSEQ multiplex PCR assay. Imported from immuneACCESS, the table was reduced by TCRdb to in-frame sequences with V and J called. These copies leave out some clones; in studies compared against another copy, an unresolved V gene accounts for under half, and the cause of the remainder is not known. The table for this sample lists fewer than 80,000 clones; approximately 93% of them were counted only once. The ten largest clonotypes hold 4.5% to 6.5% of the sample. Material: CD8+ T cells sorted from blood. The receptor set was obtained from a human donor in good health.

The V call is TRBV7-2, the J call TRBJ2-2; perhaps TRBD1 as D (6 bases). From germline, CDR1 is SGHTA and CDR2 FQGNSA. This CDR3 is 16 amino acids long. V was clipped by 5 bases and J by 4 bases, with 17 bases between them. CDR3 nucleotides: TGTGCCAGCAGCCCAGGGTTGGGGGCCGGCACCGGGGAGCTGTTTTTT. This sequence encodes CASSPGLGAGTGELFF.

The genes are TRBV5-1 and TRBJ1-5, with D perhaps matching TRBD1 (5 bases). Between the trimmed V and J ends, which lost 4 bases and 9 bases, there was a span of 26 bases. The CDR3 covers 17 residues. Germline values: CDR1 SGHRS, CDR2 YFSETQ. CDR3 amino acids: CASSTAGEWGDRRPQHF. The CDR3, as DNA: TGCGCCAGCAGCACCGCCGGCGAGTGGGGGGATAGGAGGCCCCAGCATTTT.

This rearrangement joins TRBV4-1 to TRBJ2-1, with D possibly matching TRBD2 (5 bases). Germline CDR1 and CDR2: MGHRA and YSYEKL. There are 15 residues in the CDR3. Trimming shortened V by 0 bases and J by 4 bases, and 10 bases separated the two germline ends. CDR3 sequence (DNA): TGCGCCAGCAGCCAAGAGAGCGGACCATACAATGAGCAGTTCTTC. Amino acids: CASSQESGPYNEQFF.

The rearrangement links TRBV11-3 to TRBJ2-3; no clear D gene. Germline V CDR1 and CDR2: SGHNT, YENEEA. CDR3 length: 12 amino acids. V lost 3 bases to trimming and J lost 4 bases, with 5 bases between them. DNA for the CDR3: TGTGCCAGCAGCTTCGGACCAGATACGCAGTATTTT. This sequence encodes CASSFGPDTQYF. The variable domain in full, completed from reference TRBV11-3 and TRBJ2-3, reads EAGVVQSPRYKIIEKKQPVAFWCNPISGHNTLYWYLQNLGQGPELLIRYENEEAVDDSQLPKDRFSAERLKGVDSTLKIQPAELGDSAVYLCASSFGPDTQYFGPGTRLTVL.

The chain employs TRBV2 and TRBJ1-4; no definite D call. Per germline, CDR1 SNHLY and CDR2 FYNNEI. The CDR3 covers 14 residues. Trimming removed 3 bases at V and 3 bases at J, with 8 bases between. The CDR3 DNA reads TGTGCCAGCAGTGAGGAGGAGGCTAATGAAAAACTGTTTTTT. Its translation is CASSEEEANEKLFF.

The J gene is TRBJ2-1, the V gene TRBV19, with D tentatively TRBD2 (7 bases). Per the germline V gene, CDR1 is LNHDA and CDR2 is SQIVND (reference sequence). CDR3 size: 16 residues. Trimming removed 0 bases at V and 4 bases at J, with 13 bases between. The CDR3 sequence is CASSIDAGAGYNEQFF. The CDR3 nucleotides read TGTGCCAGTAGTATAGATGCGGGGGCTGGGTACAATGAGCAGTTCTTC.

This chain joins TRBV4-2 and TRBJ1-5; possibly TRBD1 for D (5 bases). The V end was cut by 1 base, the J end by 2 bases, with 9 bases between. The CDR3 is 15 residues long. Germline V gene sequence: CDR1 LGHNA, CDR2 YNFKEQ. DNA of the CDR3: TGTGCCAGCAGCCAAGTAGGGGATGGCAATCAGCCCCAGCATTTT. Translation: CASSQVGDGNQPQHF.

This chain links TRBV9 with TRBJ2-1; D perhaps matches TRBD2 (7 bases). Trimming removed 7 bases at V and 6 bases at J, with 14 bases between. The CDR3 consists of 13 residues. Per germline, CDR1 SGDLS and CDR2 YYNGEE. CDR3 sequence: CASEGGPANEQFF. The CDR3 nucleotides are TGTGCCAGCGAGGGGGGGCCGGCCAATGAGCAGTTCTTC. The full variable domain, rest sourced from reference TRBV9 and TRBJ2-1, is DSGVTQTPKHLITATGQRVTLRCSPRSGDLSVYWYQQSLDQGLQFLIQYYNGEERAKGNILERFSAQQFPDLHSELNLSSLELGDSALYFCASEGGPANEQFFGPGTRLTVL.

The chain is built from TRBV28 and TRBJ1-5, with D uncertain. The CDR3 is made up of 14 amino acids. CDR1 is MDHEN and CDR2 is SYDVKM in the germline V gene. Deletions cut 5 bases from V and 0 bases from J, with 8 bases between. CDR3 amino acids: CASSTYSSNQPQHF. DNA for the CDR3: TGTGCCAGCAGTACTTACAGTAGCAATCAGCCCCAGCATTTT.

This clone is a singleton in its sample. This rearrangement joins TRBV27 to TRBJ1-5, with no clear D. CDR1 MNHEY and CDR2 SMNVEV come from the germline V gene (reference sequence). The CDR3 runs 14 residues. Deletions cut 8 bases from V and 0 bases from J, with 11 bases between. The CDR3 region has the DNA TGTGCCAGCCATGCTGGGGTTAGCAATCAGCCCCAGCATTTT. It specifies CASHAGVSNQPQHF.

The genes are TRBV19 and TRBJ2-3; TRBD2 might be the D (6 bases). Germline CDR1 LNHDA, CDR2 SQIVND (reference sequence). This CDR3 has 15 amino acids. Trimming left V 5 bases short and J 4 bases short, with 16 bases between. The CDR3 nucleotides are TGTGCCAGTAGTGAACCCGGCGGGACCTCAGATACGCAGTATTTT. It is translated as CASSEPGGTSDTQYF.

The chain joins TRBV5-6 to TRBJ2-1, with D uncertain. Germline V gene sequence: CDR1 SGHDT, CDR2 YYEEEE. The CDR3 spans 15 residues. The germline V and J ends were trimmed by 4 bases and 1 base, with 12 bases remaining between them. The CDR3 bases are TGTGCCAGCAGCCTGGGCGGCCCTTCCTACAATGAGCAGTTCTTC. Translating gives CASSLGGPSYNEQFF.

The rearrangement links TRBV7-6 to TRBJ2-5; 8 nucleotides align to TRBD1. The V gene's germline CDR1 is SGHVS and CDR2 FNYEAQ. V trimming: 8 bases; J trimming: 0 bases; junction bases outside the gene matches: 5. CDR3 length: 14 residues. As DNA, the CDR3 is TGTGCCAGCGCGGACAGGGCCAACCAAGAGACCCAGTACTTC. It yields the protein CASADRANQETQYF.

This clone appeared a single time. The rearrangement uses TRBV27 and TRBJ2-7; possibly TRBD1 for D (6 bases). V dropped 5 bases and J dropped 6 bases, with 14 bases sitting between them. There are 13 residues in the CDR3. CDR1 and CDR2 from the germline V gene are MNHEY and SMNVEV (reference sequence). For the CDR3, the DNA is TGTGCCAGCAGTACCACCACAGGGTTCGAGCAGTACTTC. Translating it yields CASSTTTGFEQYF.

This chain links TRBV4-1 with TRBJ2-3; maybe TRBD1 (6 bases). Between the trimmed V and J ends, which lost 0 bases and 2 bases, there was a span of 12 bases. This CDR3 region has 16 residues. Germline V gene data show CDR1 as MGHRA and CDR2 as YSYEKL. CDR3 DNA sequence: TGCGCCAGCAGCCAAGAGCCAGGGGTGTTCACAGATACGCAGTATTTT. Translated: CASSQEPGVFTDTQYF.